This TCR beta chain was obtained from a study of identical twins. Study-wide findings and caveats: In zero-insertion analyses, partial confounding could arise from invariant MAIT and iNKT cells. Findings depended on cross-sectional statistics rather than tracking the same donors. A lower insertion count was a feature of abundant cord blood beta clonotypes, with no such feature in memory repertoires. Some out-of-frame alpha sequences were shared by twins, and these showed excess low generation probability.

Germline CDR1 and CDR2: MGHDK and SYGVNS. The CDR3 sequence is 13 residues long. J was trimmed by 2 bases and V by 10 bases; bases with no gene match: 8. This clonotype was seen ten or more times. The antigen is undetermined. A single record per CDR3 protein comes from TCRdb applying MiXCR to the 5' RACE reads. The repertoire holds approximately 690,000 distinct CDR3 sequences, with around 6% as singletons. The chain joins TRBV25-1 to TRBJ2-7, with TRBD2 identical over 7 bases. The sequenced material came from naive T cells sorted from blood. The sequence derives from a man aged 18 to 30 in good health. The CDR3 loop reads CATMRETAYEQYF. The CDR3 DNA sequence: TGTGCCACGATGCGGGAGACCGCCTACGAGCAGTACTTC.